Listed below are T cell receptor beta chains from one sample, sequenced in a study of T cell responses to AZD1222 COVID-19 vaccine. Sequencing was performed with immunoSEQ multiplex PCR; in TCRdb, only in-frame clones are kept and a portion is missing. Altogether 45,000 to 65,000 clones are present, over 70% being singletons, with the ten largest covering over 12%. The material was peripheral blood, obtained on day 0 of AZD1222 vaccination. The receptors come from an adult in good health. Each CDR3 is given with its conserved first and last residue. A D gene is named only where the DNA matches it firmly. A row's size may be missing; if present it is once, few, many or a size class.

TRBJ1-4,.,TRBD1,15,TRBV13,CASSAGTGRNEKLFF,TGTGCCAGCAGCGCGGGGACAGGGAGGAATGAAAAACTGTTTTTT
TRBJ2-3,few,.,13,TRBV7-9,CASSLAQTDTQYF,TGTGCCAGCAGCTTAGCGCAGACAGATACGCAGTATTTT
TRBJ2-3,once,TRBD1,21,TRBV5-1,CASSSRIVATGDPYSTDTQYF,TGCGCCAGCAGCTCGCGGATCGTGGCAACAGGGGATCCCTATAGCACAGATACGCAGTATTTT
TRBJ1-2,.,.,12,TRBV6-7,CASSSDRIGYTF,TGTGCCAGCAGCTCCGACAGGATTGGCTACACCTTC
TRBJ1-4,.,.,16,TRBV27,CASSLLHAGPNEKLFF,TGTGCCAGCAGTTTACTGCATGCCGGCCCTAATGAAAAACTGTTTTTT
TRBJ1-1,.,.,15,TRBV14,CASSQLDSPGTEAFF,TGTGCCAGCAGCCAATTGGACAGTCCTGGGACTGAAGCTTTCTTT
TRBJ2-5,once,TRBD2,16,TRBV6-1,CASSETRLAGGETQYF,TGTGCCAGCAGTGAAACCCGACTAGCGGGAGGAGAGACCCAGTACTTC
TRBJ2-7,few,TRBD1,14,TRBV5-1,CASSLGDRGYEQYF,TGCGCCAGCAGCTTGGGGGACAGGGGCTACGAGCAGTACTTC
TRBJ2-5,.,TRBD1,14,TRBV5-4,CASSAAGGRETQYF,TGTGCCAGCAGCGCCGCAGGGGGCAGAGAGACCCAGTACTTC
TRBJ2-2,.,TRBD1,15,TRBV12-5,CASGLGQGAGGELFF,TGTGCTAGTGGTTTGGGACAGGGGGCAGGTGGGGAGCTGTTTTTT
TRBJ2-7,.,TRBD1,14,TRBV28,CASSWTGVGYEQYF,TGTGCCAGCAGTTGGACAGGGGTTGGGTACGAGCAGTACTTC
TRBJ2-1,.,.,16,TRBV18,CASSPLPGVSYNEQFF,TGTGCCAGCTCACCATTGCCGGGGGTCTCCTACAATGAGCAGTTCTTC
TRBJ2-2,.,TRBD1,13,TRBV30,CAWSATGSGELFF,TGTGCCTGGAGTGCGACAGGGTCCGGGGAGCTGTTTTTT
TRBJ2-1,few,.,14,TRBV19,CASSITGEGNEQFF,TGTGCCAGTAGTATAACAGGGGAGGGCAATGAGCAGTTCTTC
TRBJ2-7,medium-sized,TRBD2,14,TRBV9,CASSGAGGTYEQYF,TGTGCCAGCAGCGGAGCGGGAGGCACCTACGAGCAGTACTTC
TRBJ1-5,.,.,14,TRBV5-6,CASSLAVSNQPQHF,TGTGCCAGCAGCTTGGCCGTTAGCAATCAGCCCCAGCATTTT
TRBJ1-1,.,.,11,TRBV11-3,CASSFSTEAFF,TGTGCCAGCAGCTTTAGCACTGAAGCTTTCTTT
TRBJ1-4,.,.,15,TRBV19,CASSPAGGLNEKLFF,TGTGCCAGTAGTCCCGCCGGGGGGCTGAATGAAAAACTGTTTTTT
TRBJ2-7,.,.,15,TRBV27,CASSFNEEGYYEQYF,TGTGCCAGCAGCTTCAACGAGGAAGGGTACTACGAGCAGTACTTC
TRBJ1-5,.,.,17,TRBV19,CASSIVGRGWSNQPQHF,TGTGCCAGTAGTATAGTAGGCAGGGGTTGGAGCAATCAGCCCCAGCATTTT
TRBJ2-7,.,TRBD1,15,TRBV7-2,CASSLAGTATYEQYF,TGTGCCAGCAGCTTAGCCGGGACAGCTACCTACGAGCAGTACTTC
TRBJ2-7,few,.,13,TRBV14,CASSQATPLEQYF,TGTGCCAGCAGCCAAGCGACCCCTCTCGAGCAGTACTTC
TRBJ1-1,.,.,11,TRBV20-1,CSMAPAAEAFF,TGCAGCATGGCCCCGGCGGCTGAAGCTTTCTTT
TRBJ2-7,once,.,12,TRBV29-1,CSVEQTGYEQYF,TGCAGCGTTGAGCAGACAGGCTACGAGCAGTACTTC
TRBJ1-2,.,.,15,TRBV7-2,CASSLAGPANYGYTF,TGTGCCAGCAGCTTAGCGGGGCCAGCCAACTATGGCTACACCTTC
TRBJ2-5,.,TRBD2,13,TRBV6-5,CASRTSGRETQYF,TGTGCCAGCAGGACTAGCGGGAGAGAGACCCAGTACTTC
TRBJ1-1,.,.,12,TRBV29-1,CSVEEEHTEAFF,TGCAGCGTTGAGGAGGAGCACACTGAAGCTTTCTTT